Ten or more counts support the clone carrying this T cell receptor (beta chain). The CDR3 length is 13 residues. From germline, CDR1 is SGHTA and CDR2 FQGTGA. Between the trimmed V and J ends, which lost 5 bases and 1 base, there was a span of 8 bases. Amplification of TCR beta CDR3 regions used RNA as the template. TCR CDR3 regions were first amplified by RT-PCR with HTBI primers. MiXCR, applied by TCRdb to the multiplex PCR reads, yields one record per CDR3 protein. Counted here are under 400,000 distinct CDR3 sequences, around a fifth occurring once; the ten biggest clones make up under 55%. The data derive from a study of T cells in Graves' hyperthyroidism and ophthalmopathy.

Sequencing was carried out using blood. This sequence originates from a woman between 45 and 65 years old with Graves' hyperthyroidism. The chain joins TRBV7-3 to TRBJ1-2; D is undetermined. The CDR3 coding sequence is TGTGCCAGCAGCCCCCGGGTTAACTATGGCTACACCTTC. It yields the protein CASSPRVNYGYTF.